The 20 T cell receptor beta chains in this list originate from one sample, sequenced in a study of vaccination and CD4 T cells after COVID-19. Sequence data for DNA of cultured CD4+ T cells were generated by the Oncomine TCR Beta short-read assay. One entry per CDR3 protein, called by TCRdb with MiXCR from the PCR reads. The data hold a few thousand distinct CDR3 sequences, with 20% to 25% observed a single time. Treatment here: approximately nine-day PBMC culture with coronavirus spike peptide pools or control peptides (ViraFEST assay). What these receptors recognize is not known. The input for sequencing was CD4+ T cells from blood, cultured in vitro, taken after SARS-CoV-2 vaccination. These receptors all stem from a human donor who had recovered from COVID-19.

About this clonotype itself: This may be a read error: a much more frequent sequence differs by one nucleotide. The chain combines TRBV6-1 with TRBJ2-5; 11 nucleotides agree with TRBD2. The CDR3 totals 18 residues. Germline CDR1 and CDR2: MNHNS and SASEGT. CDR3 residues: CASSEQGWLAGGQETHYF. DNA for the CDR3: TGTGCCAGCAGTGAACAGGGATGGCTAGCGGGGGGCCAAGAGACCCACTACTTC.

This clonotype was detected only once. Given a much more abundant clone one base away, this may be a read error. The chain couples TRBV20-1 to TRBJ1-5; D is ambiguous. CDR3 size: 13 residues. Germline-derived CDR1 and CDR2 are DFQATT and SNEGSKA (reference sequence). Trimming pared 1 base from V and 5 bases from J, leaving 9 bases between. This CDR3 is CSARGAVYQPQHF. Here the CDR3 DNA reads TGCAGTGCTAGAGGGGCAGTCTATCAGCCCCAGCATTTT.

The genes are TRBV5-1 and TRBJ2-7, with TRBD2 matching over 12 bases. CDR1 is SGHRS, CDR2 YFSETQ, per germline. V dropped 4 bases and J dropped 1; count of bases not matched to a gene: 6. The CDR3 extends over 16 amino acids. CDR3 sequence (DNA): TGCGCCAGCAGCCTGACTAGCGGGGGCCGATCCTACGAGCAGTACTTC. Translated, it gives CASSLTSGGRSYEQYF.

This clonotype is labeled as medium-sized. J is TRBJ1-1 and V is TRBV6-5, with TRBD1 matching over 7 bases. With 2 bases clipped from V and 6 bases from J, the junction kept 3 bases outside the gene matches. Germline CDR1 MNHEY, CDR2 SVGAGI. This CDR3 has 13 residues. The CDR3 reads CASSYLDRAEAFF. The DNA of the CDR3 is TGTGCCAGCAGTTACCTCGACAGGGCTGAAGCTTTCTTT.

In this sample, this clonotype turned up a few times. The chain links TRBV5-4 to TRBJ2-3, with 10 nucleotides matching TRBD2. J gave up 4 bases and V 7 bases, and 6 bases lay outside the gene matches. This CDR3 comprises 14 residues. CDR1 and CDR2 from the germline V gene are SGHNT and YYREEE (reference sequence). The chain's CDR3 is CASRTSGQPDTQYF. CDR3 DNA: TGTGCCAGCCGGACTAGCGGCCAACCAGATACGCAGTATTTT.

This clonotype was seen a few times. The chain carries TRBV19 and TRBJ1-2; the D is unclear. Trimming removed 0 bases from V and 2 bases from J, with 10 bases in between. Germline V CDR1 and CDR2: LNHDA, SQIVND (reference sequence). There are 15 residues in the CDR3. In DNA, the CDR3 is TGTGCCAGTAGTATAGATAAAGGGTGGAACTATGGCTACACCTTC. Its translation is CASSIDKGWNYGYTF.

This clonotype was found a few times. This chain uses TRBV6-1 with TRBJ1-6; D ambiguous. Germline V lookup: CDR1 MNHNS, CDR2 SASEGT. Deletions cut 6 bases from V and 0 bases from J, with 9 bases between. This CDR3 has 15 residues. CDR3 loop: CASREVSSYNSPLHF. The CDR3 DNA follows: TGTGCCAGCAGGGAGGTGAGCTCCTATAATTCACCCCTCCACTTT.

The J gene is TRBJ1-2, the V gene TRBV12-3 or TRBV12-4, with 9 bases that match TRBD1. Unmatched junction bases numbered 7, after V lost 6 bases and J lost 8 bases. The CDR3 is made up of 13 amino acids. The CDR3 DNA reads as TGTGCCAGCAGCCAACCGGGACAGGGAGGCTACACCTTC. Protein: CASSQPGQGGYTF.

The chain links TRBV20-1 to TRBJ2-5; weak D call: TRBD2 (5 bases). The length of the CDR3 is 13 residues. The V gene's germline CDR1 is DFQATT and CDR2 SNEGSKA (reference sequence). CDR3 DNA: TGCAGCCCCAAGGACGGGAACCAAGAGACCCAGTACTTC. It specifies CSPKDGNQETQYF.

The V and J genes are TRBV6-5 and TRBJ2-3; D might be TRBD1 (6 bases). This CDR3 comprises 14 residues. V lost 4 bases and J 0 bases, leaving 8 bases between the germline ends. Germline-derived CDR1 and CDR2 are MNHEY and SVGAGI. The CDR3 DNA reads TGTGCCAGCAGTTCAGGGGCAAGCACAGATACGCAGTATTTT. It is translated as CASSSGASTDTQYF.

This clonotype is classed as medium-sized (0.01 to 0.1%). This sequence joins TRBV20-1 and TRBJ2-7; the D gene could be TRBD1 or TRBD2 (5 bases each). V was clipped by 5 bases and J by 3 bases, with 11 bases between them. This CDR3 has 12 amino acids. CDR1 and CDR2 (germline): DFQATT, SNEGSKA (reference sequence). The DNA for the CDR3 is TGCAGTGCTGGGGACGGCAACTACGAGCAGTACTTC. It yields the protein CSAGDGNYEQYF.

The chain joins TRBV27 to TRBJ2-1; D ambiguous. The CDR3 length is 15 residues. Germline CDR1 is MNHEY and CDR2 is SMNVEV (reference sequence). The V gene lost 3 bases and the J gene lost 4 bases, with 13 bases spanning the gap. The CDR3: CASSLAPSPYNEQFF. In DNA, the CDR3 is TGTGCCAGCAGTTTGGCACCGAGTCCATACAATGAGCAGTTCTTC.

The CDR3, as DNA: TGCGCCAGCAGTGACTTGGGACGAAGTGCCTACGAGCAGTACTTC. Protein: CASSDLGRSAYEQYF. The V call is TRBV10-2, the J call TRBJ2-7; D may match TRBD1 or TRBD2 (5 bases each). Germline loops: CDR1 WSHSY, CDR2 SAAADI. Trimming left V 3 bases short and J 2 bases short, with 14 bases between. There are 15 residues in the CDR3.

This clonotype rates as medium-sized. This rearrangement joins TRBV27 to TRBJ1-2; unclear D gene. The length of the CDR3 is 10 residues. Germline V gene lookup returns CDR1 MNHEY and CDR2 SMNVEV (reference sequence). V dropped 6 bases and J dropped 7 bases, with 6 bases sitting between them. Here the CDR3 reads CASRLGGYTF. CDR3 DNA sequence: TGTGCCAGCAGACTCGGTGGCTACACCTTC.

This clonotype has more than one count but fewer than ten. The chain joins TRBV20-1 to TRBJ1-1; 11 nucleotides match TRBD1. The junction had 7 bases not matched to a gene; V was cut back by 6 bases and J by 4 bases. This CDR3 is built from 14 residues. The germline V gene has CDR1 DFQATT and CDR2 SNEGSKA (reference sequence). The CDR3 spells CSANRGTGGTEAFF. CDR3 DNA sequence: TGCAGTGCAAACCGAGGGACAGGGGGCACTGAAGCTTTCTTT.

There are a few counts of this clonotype. The CDR3 loop is CATSRTGTADNEQFF. The CDR3 DNA follows: TGTGCCACCAGCCGCACCGGGACAGCCGACAATGAGCAGTTCTTC. The chain has TRBV10-3 and TRBJ2-1; 7 nucleotides align to TRBD1. Trimming took 10 bases from V and 5 from J; bases not matched to a gene: 14. The germline CDR1 and CDR2 sequences are ENHRY and SYGVKD. The CDR3 loop spans 15 amino acids.

The J gene is TRBJ1-2, the V gene TRBV6-2 or TRBV6-3; tentatively, D is TRBD1 (5 bases). Trimming left V 2 bases short and J 4 bases short, with 14 bases between. CDR3 size: 15 residues. Germline V gene lookup returns CDR1 MNHEY and CDR2 SVGEGT. The CDR3 here is CASSYGGAKIYGYTF. In nucleotides, the CDR3 is TGTGCCAGCAGTTACGGGGGAGCCAAGATCTATGGCTACACCTTC.

The CDR3, as DNA: TGTGCCAGTAGGGGCAGGGGGCATGGAAACACCATATATTTT. It specifies CASRGRGHGNTIYF. The chain links TRBV19 to TRBJ1-3; 8 bases fit TRBD1. The CDR3 spans 14 residues. Losses at the gene ends were 6 bases for V and 3 bases for J; bases not matched to a gene: 4. CDR1 and CDR2 (germline): LNHDA, SQIVND (reference sequence).

The V gene is TRBV7-9, the J gene TRBJ2-7; no clear D. This CDR3 region has 12 residues. CDR1 is SEHNR, CDR2 FQNEAQ, per germline (reference sequence). V lost 5 bases and J lost 2, with 7 bases in between. In nucleotides, the CDR3 is TGTGCCAGCAGCCTAACCACCTACGAGCAGTACTTC. Translated: CASSLTTYEQYF.

This clonotype is classed as medium-sized. The CDR3: CAWSKFAWEAFF. The CDR3 nucleotides read TGTGCCTGGAGCAAATTCGCCTGGGAAGCTTTCTTT. The chain recombines TRBV30 with TRBJ1-1; D uncertain. Per germline, CDR1 GTSNPN and CDR2 SVGIG (reference sequence). The CDR3 spans 12 residues. V lost 3 bases and J lost 8, with 13 bases in between.